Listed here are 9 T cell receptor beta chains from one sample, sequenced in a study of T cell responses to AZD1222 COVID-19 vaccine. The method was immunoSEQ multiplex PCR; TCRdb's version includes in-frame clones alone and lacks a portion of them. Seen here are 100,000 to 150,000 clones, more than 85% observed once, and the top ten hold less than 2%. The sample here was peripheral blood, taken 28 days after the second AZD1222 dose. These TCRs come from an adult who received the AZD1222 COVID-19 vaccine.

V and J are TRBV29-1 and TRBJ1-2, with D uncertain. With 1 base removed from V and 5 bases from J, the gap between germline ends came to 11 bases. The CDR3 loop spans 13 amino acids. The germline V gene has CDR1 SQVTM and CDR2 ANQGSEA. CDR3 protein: CSVEAGKWYGYTF. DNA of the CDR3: TGCAGCGTTGAAGCAGGCAAATGGTATGGCTACACCTTC.

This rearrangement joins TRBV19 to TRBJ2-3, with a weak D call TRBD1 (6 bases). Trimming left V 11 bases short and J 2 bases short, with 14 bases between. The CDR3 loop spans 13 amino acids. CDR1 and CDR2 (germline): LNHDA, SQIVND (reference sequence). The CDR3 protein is CAPTGHNTDTQYF. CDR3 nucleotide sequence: TGTGCCCCTACGGGACATAACACAGATACGCAGTATTTT.

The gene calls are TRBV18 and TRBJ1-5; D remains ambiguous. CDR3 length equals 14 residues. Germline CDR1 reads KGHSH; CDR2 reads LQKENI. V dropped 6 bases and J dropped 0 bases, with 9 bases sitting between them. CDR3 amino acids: CASSREDSNQPQHF. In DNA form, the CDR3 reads TGTGCCAGCTCCCGCGAGGATAGCAATCAGCCCCAGCATTTT.

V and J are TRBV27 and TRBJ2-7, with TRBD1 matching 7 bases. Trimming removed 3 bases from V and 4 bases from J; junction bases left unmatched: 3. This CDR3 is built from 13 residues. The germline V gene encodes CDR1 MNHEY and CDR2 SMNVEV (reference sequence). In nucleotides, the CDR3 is TGTGCCAGCAGTTTGTCGACAGGGTACGAGCAGTACTTC. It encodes CASSLSTGYEQYF.

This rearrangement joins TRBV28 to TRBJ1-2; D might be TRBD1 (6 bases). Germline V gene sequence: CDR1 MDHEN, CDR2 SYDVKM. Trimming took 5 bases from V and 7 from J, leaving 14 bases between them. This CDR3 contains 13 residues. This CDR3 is CASSRQDIRGYTF. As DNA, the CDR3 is TGTGCCAGCAGTCGACAGGACATCCGTGGCTACACCTTC.

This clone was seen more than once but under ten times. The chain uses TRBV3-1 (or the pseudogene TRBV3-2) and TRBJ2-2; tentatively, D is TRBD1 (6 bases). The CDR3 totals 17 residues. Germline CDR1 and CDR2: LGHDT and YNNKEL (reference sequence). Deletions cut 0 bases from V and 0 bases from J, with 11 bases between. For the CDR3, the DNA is TGTGCCAGCAGCCAAGATCCCCGGACAGCGAACACCGGGGAGCTGTTTTTT. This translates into CASSQDPRTANTGELFF.

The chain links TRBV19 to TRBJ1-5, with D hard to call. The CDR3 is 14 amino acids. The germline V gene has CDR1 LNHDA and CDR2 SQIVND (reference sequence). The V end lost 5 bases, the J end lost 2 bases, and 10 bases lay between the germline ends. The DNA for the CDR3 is TGTGCCAGTAGTTTTTCCGGGGGCAATCAGCCCCAGCATTTT. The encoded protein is CASSFSGGNQPQHF. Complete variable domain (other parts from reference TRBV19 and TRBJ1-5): DGGITQSPKYLFRKEGQNVTLSCEQNLNHDAMYWYRQDPGQGLRLIYYSQIVNDFQKGDIAEGYSVSREKKESFPLTVTSAQKNPTAFYLCASSFSGGNQPQHFGDGTRLSIL.

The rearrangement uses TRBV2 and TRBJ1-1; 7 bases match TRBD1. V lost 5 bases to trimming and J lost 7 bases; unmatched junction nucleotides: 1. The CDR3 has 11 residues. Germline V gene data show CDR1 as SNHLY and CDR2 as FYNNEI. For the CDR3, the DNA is TGTGCCAGCAGTCGGGACAGTGAAGCTTTCTTT. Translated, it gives CASSRDSEAFF.

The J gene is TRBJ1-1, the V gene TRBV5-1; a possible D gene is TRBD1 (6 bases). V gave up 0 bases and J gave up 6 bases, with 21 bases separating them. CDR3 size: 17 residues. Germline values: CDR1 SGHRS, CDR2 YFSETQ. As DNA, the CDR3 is TGCGCCAGCAGCTTGGAAGCTTTGGGGGCCGGGGGTCCTGAAGCTTTCTTT. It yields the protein CASSLEALGAGGPEAFF.